This entry concerns a single TCR beta chain. What it recognizes is unknown. The sample originates from a study of T cells in Graves' hyperthyroidism and ophthalmopathy. About the research overall: Before treatment of any kind, peripheral blood was taken at initial diagnosis.

Study results and limitations: Ophthalmopathy prediction by the model preceded onset by a median about 6.5 months. Most thyroid clonotypes expanded above 0.001 appeared in blood too.

Regions amplified from RNA transcripts were the TCR beta CDR3 regions. The study used the HTBI primer set for a first-round RT-PCR of the TCR CDR3. TCRdb re-called the multiplex PCR reads through MiXCR, storing one row per CDR3 protein. The sample has around 520,000 distinct CDR3 sequences, roughly 25% seen once. The CDR3 totals 16 residues. The ends were cut back, 4 bases at V and 4 bases at J, with 17 bases in the middle. This sequence joins TRBV12-3 or TRBV12-4 and TRBJ1-5; TRBD1 is a possible D gene (5 bases). The specimen sequenced was blood. The sequence was collected from a woman in her thirties with Graves' ophthalmopathy. CDR3 coding DNA: TGTGCCAGCAGTTCCGGACGGGACGGGGCGAATCAGCCCCAGCATTTT. Its translation is CASSSGRDGANQPQHF.